These T cell receptor beta chains were read from a single sample in a study of T cells after yellow fever vaccination. A single record per CDR3 protein comes from TCRdb applying MiXCR to the 5' RACE reads. This table holds 450,000 to 650,000 distinct CDR3 sequences, less than 25% found once. This specimen was PBMCs, taken roughly 20 days after the first yellow fever vaccination. Source of these receptors: a man between 18 and 35 years old who received the YFV17D yellow fever vaccine. Each CDR3 is given without its conserved first and last residue. D genes are given only for firm matches.

v_call d_call cdr3_aa
TRBV28 . ASSSGAYTEAF
TRBV7-2 TRBD2 ASSLGLGGGYEQY
TRBV10-3 TRBD2 AISGTSGGNEQF
TRBV6-5 TRBD1 ASNSPERTGREKLF
TRBV12-3/TRBV12-4 . ASRWSLSYNEQF
TRBV5-4 . ASSLVDGNNEQF
TRBV12-3/TRBV12-4 . ASTLGKILF
TRBV12-5 . ASGLVGRETQY
TRBV4-1 TRBD1 ASSQEETGLPF
TRBV10-3 . AISEGDTPLH
TRBV30 . AWNYRNQPQH
TRBV5-4 TRBD2 ASSLRGGGSYNEQF
TRBV4-3 TRBD1 ASSPTDRVDNEQF
TRBV6-2/TRBV6-3 . ASSYGRESRGGTEAF
TRBV11-2 TRBD2 ASSILAGINNEQF
TRBV19 . ASTDSLVGDTQY
TRBV20-1 . SARDYGRAIYGYT
TRBV7-9 . ASGFSEQY
TRBV6-1 . ASRGPAAAINEQF
TRBV7-9 TRBD1 ASSKQTGFGETQY
TRBV20-1 . SARDPAGGRSEAF
TRBV5-6 . ASSFLRDGSPQY
TRBV5-1 TRBD1 ASRTGGRTGELF
TRBV6-1 . ASSRTVQETQY
TRBV10-3 . AISNRWLWEPQH
TRBV4-3 . ASSPGPFEDSPGADTQY
TRBV5-1 . ASSLAANQPQH
TRBV5-5 . ASSSLSVSSTDTQY
TRBV7-9 . ASIKVVSTDTQY
TRBV11-3 . ASSEGVGSPLH
TRBV3-1 TRBD2 ASSQGLAGVTSTDTQY
TRBV6-1 . ASQDGAHSYNEQF
TRBV6-1 . ASSERWQPQH
TRBV6-5 . ASSYGDIRGQETQY
TRBV6-5 TRBD1 ASSYRDRLYEQY
TRBV20-1 . SASTGAVTEAF
TRBV14 . ASSQEDRWGEQY
TRBV6-5 TRBD1 ASSYGSPDRGNEQF
TRBV7-2 . ASRWGGNTEAF
TRBV15 . ATSRPPTGSTGELF
TRBV19 TRBD2 ASSIGRGAYNEQF
TRBV4-1 TRBD1 ASSLRQGITNSPLH
TRBV11-2 . ASNEVRTDTQY
TRBV5-1 TRBD1 ASSLDGQGGYNEQF
TRBV4-3 TRBD1 ASSQTRTGGYEQY
TRBV18 . ASSPLYARISGANVLT
TRBV6-5 TRBD1 ASSYGLGAGGTGELF
TRBV4-1 TRBD1 ASSPDDRVTDEQY
TRBV5-1 . ASSLTPGRLETQY
TRBV11-1 . ASSFSMHDVQGYAEQF